The 14 T cell receptor beta chains listed next were all sequenced from one sample in a study of Ad26.COV2.S vaccination and SARS-CoV-2 variants. Treatment given: roughly 20 received Ad26.COV2.S at low or high dose, single or two shots; several received placebo; per-sample allocation not given. On day 63 after the first injection, vaccine and placebo recipients gave samples. The repertoire was sequenced with immunoSEQ multiplex PCR; TCRdb's copy has only in-frame clones and lacks some. The sample shows 400,000 or so clones, more than 85% of them seen only once. The specimen was peripheral blood, collected in a trial of Ad26.COV2.S vaccine versus placebo. The receptors were sampled from a person between 18 and 59 years old who received the Ad26.COV2.S COVID-19 vaccine or a placebo.

This chain uses TRBV7-9 with TRBJ2-3; unclear D gene. Germline V gene lookup returns CDR1 SEHNR and CDR2 FQNEAQ (reference sequence). With 6 bases removed from V and 3 bases from J, the gap between germline ends came to 7 bases. This CDR3 is 12 amino acids long. This CDR3 reads CASSHGTDTQYF. The CDR3 DNA reads as TGTGCCAGCAGTCACGGAACAGATACGCAGTATTTT.

This clone was seen once. The chain joins TRBV29-1 to TRBJ1-1; no reliable D call. The CDR3 loop spans 11 amino acids. Germline loops: CDR1 SQVTM, CDR2 ANQGSEA. Trimming left V 4 bases short and J 4 bases short, with 7 bases between. CDR3 bases: TGCAGCGTTGCTCCTTCCACTGAAGCTTTCTTT. It specifies CSVAPSTEAFF.

The rearrangement uses TRBV5-6 and TRBJ1-6; weak D call: TRBD1 (6 bases). The germline CDR1 and CDR2 sequences are SGHDT and YYEEEE. V was trimmed by 2 bases and J by 3 bases, leaving 9 bases between them. CDR3 length: 15 amino acids. CDR3 nucleotide sequence: TGTGCCAGCAGCTTAGGGGGAGTCTATAATTCACCCCTCCACTTT. The encoded protein is CASSLGGVYNSPLHF.

This chain uses TRBV29-1 with TRBJ1-1, with 9 bases lining up with TRBD1. CDR1 and CDR2 (germline): SQVTM, ANQGSEA. The length of the CDR3 is 13 residues. V was clipped by 6 bases and J by 4 bases; unmatched bases: 6. Here the CDR3 DNA reads TGCAGCGTACAGACAGGGGGAGGCACTGAAGCTTTCTTT. As protein: CSVQTGGGTEAFF.

J is TRBJ2-7 and V is TRBV6-1; no reliable D call. Trimming cost V 3 bases and J 0 bases, with 0 bases left between them. Germline lookup yields CDR1 MNHNS and CDR2 SASEGT. The CDR3 covers 11 residues. The CDR3, as DNA: TGTGCCAGCAGTGACTCCTACGAGCAGTACTTC. Translating gives CASSDSYEQYF.

This chain connects TRBV20-1 to TRBJ2-3; D is uncertain. The V end was cut by 3 bases, the J end by 6 bases, with 10 bases between. Germline CDR1 DFQATT, CDR2 SNEGSKA (reference sequence). The CDR3 has 12 amino acids. The CDR3 loop is CSASDRMDTQYF. The CDR3 region has the DNA TGCAGTGCTAGTGACCGAATGGATACGCAGTATTTT.

V is TRBV7-6 and J is TRBJ2-2, with D possibly matching TRBD2 (6 bases). CDR3 length: 15 amino acids. Deletions cut 1 base from V and 4 bases from J, with 10 bases between. From germline, CDR1 is SGHVS and CDR2 FNYEAQ. The CDR3 here is CASSLERVATGELFF. The DNA of the CDR3 is TGTGCCAGCAGCTTAGAGCGGGTTGCCACCGGGGAGCTGTTTTTT.

This sequence joins TRBV25-1 and TRBJ1-2, with 8 positions matching TRBD1. The germline V gene encodes CDR1 MGHDK and CDR2 SYGVNS. CDR3 length: 14 residues. J was trimmed by 8 bases and V by 4 bases; bases with no gene match: 9. CDR3 coding DNA: TGTGCCAGCAGTGGCGTGGCAGGGGGCCGCGGCTACACCTTC. Translating gives CASSGVAGGRGYTF.

V is TRBV21-1 and J is TRBJ1-5. TRBV21-1 is given as a pseudogene. The CDR3 loop spans 12 amino acids. The CDR3 sequence: CDEGWANQPQHF. The CDR3 region has the DNA TGCGACGAGGGGTGGGCCAATCAGCCCCAGCATTTT.

CDR3 in amino acids: CASSSRLSLPNTGELFF. CDR3 DNA sequence: TGTGCCAGCAGCTCCCGACTGAGCTTACCCAACACCGGGGAGCTGTTTTTT. The V call is TRBV9, the J call TRBJ2-2; unclear D gene. Trimming cost V 4 bases and J 2 bases, with 18 bases left between them. Germline CDR1 SGDLS, CDR2 YYNGEE. The CDR3 is made up of 17 amino acids.

The J gene is TRBJ1-3, the V gene TRBV6-6; a weak D match, TRBD1 (6 bases). In germline, CDR1 is MNHNY, CDR2 SVGAGI (reference sequence). CDR3 length: 16 amino acids. Trimming took 1 base from V and 2 from J, leaving 12 bases between them. This CDR3 is CASSYLKGGAGNTIYF. The DNA of the CDR3 is TGTGCCAGCAGTTACTTGAAGGGGGGCGCTGGAAACACCATATATTTT.

The V call is TRBV12-5, the J call TRBJ2-2; D is perhaps TRBD1 (6 bases). Trimming shortened V by 4 bases and J by 5 bases, and 11 bases separated the two germline ends. The CDR3 runs to 14 residues. The germline CDR1 and CDR2 sequences are LGHNT and FRNRAP. CDR3 sequence: CASGSYRATGELFF. The CDR3 DNA reads TGTGCTAGTGGTTCCTACAGGGCGACCGGGGAGCTGTTTTTT.

The chain carries TRBV7-2 and TRBJ2-5; D not certain. The CDR3 length is 15 residues. CDR1 is SGHTA, CDR2 FQGNSA, per germline. V was pared by 5 bases and J by 0 bases, with 13 bases between. Here the CDR3 reads CASSPEVQNQETQYF. For the CDR3, the DNA is TGTGCCAGCAGCCCCGAGGTGCAGAACCAAGAGACCCAGTACTTC.

This chain connects TRBV28 to TRBJ2-5; 10 bases map to TRBD2. Germline V gene lookup returns CDR1 MDHEN and CDR2 SYDVKM. J gave up 1 base and V 2 bases, and 10 bases lay outside the gene matches. The CDR3 is 18 residues long. The CDR3 nucleotides read TGTGCCAGCAGTTTAAGAAGGGTAACTAGCGGGGTCCAAGAGACCCAGTACTTC. Protein sequence: CASSLRRVTSGVQETQYF.